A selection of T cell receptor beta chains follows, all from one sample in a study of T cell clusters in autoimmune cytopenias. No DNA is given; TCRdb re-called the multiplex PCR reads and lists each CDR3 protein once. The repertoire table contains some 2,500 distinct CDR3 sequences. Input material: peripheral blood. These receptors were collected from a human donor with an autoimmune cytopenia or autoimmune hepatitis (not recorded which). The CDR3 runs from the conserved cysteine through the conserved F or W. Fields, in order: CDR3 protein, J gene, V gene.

CDR3 protein: CATSRGGSEKNIQYF; J gene: TRBJ2-4; V gene: TRBV15
CDR3 protein: CASSRGRTYNEQFF; J gene: TRBJ2-1; V gene: TRBV27
CDR3 protein: CATSRVVSWGEKLFF; J gene: TRBJ1-4; V gene: TRBV15
CDR3 protein: CASSLIIGTYQETQYF; J gene: TRBJ2-5; V gene: TRBV5-4
CDR3 protein: CASSRWAGGTGAFF; J gene: TRBJ1-1; V gene: TRBV6-5
CDR3 protein: CASSYRARRDTQYF; J gene: TRBJ2-3; V gene: TRBV6-5